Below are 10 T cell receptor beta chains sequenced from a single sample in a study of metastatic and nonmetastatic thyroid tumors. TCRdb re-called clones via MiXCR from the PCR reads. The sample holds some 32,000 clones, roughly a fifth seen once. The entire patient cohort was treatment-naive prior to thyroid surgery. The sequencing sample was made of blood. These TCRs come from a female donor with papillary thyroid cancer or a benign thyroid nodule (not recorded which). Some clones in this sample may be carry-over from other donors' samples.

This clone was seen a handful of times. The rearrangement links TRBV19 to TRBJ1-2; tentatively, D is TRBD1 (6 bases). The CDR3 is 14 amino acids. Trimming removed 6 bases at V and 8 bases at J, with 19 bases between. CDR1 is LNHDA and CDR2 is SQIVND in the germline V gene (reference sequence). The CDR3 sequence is CASRLTGLSVGYTF. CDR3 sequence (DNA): TGTGCCAGTAGGCTGACAGGCCTCTCGGTGGGCTACACCTTC.

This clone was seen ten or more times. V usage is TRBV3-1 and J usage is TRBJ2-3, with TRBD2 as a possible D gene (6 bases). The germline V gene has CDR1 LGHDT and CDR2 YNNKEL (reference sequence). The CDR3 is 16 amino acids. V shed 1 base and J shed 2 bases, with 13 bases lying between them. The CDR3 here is CASSQVKGLLTDTQYF. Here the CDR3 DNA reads TGTGCCAGCAGCCAAGTAAAGGGACTCCTCACAGATACGCAGTATTTT.

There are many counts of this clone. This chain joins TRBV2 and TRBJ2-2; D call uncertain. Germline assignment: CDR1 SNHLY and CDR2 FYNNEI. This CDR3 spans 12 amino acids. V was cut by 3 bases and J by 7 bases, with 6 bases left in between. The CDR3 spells CASSENLGELFF. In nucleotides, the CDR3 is TGTGCCAGCAGTGAGAATCTCGGGGAGCTGTTTTTT.

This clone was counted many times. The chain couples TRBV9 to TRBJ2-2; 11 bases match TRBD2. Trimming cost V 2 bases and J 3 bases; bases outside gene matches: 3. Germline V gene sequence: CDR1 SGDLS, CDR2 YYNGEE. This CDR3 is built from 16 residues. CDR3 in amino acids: CASSVVSGGDTGELFF. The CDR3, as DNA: TGTGCCAGCAGCGTGGTTAGCGGGGGGGACACCGGGGAGCTGTTTTTT.

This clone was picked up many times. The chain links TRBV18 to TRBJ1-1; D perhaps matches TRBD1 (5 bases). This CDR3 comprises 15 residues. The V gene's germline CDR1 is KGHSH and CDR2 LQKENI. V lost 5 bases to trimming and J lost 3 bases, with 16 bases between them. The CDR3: CASSTRTPDDTEAFF. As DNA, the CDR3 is TGTGCCAGCTCAACTCGGACACCGGACGACACTGAAGCTTTCTTT.

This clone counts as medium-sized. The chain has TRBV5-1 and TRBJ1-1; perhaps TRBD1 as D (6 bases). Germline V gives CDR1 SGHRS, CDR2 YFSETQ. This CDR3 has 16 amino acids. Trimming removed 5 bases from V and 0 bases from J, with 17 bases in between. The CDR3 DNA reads TGCGCCAGCAGTCGTACAGGGAGCTTTATGAACACTGAAGCTTTCTTT. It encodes CASSRTGSFMNTEAFF.

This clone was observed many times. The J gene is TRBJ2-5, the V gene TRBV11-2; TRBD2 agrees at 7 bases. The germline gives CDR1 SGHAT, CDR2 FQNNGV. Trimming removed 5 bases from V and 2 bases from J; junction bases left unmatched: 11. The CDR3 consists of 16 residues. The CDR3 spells CASSPGSLGGQETQYF. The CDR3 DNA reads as TGTGCCAGCAGCCCCGGTTCTTTGGGGGGGCAAGAGACCCAGTACTTC.

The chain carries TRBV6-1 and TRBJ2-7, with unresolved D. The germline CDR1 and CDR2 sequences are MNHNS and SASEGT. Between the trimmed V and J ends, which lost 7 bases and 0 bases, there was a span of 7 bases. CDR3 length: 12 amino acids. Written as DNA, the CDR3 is TGTGCCAGCATGGCGTTCTCCTACGAGCAGTACTTC. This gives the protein CASMAFSYEQYF.

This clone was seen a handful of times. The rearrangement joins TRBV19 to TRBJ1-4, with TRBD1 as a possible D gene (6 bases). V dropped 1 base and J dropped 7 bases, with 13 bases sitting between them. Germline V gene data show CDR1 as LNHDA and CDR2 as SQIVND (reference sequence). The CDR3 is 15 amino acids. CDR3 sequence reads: CASSIAGRGGEKLFF. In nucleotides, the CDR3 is TGTGCCAGTAGTATAGCAGGCAGGGGAGGTGAAAAACTGTTTTTT.

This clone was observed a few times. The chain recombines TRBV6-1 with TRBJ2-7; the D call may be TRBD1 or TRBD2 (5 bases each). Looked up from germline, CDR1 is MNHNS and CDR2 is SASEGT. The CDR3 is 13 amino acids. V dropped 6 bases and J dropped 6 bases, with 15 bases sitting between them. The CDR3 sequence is CASRTPGGIEQYF. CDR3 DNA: TGTGCCAGCAGGACCCCTGGGGGAATCGAGCAGTACTTC.